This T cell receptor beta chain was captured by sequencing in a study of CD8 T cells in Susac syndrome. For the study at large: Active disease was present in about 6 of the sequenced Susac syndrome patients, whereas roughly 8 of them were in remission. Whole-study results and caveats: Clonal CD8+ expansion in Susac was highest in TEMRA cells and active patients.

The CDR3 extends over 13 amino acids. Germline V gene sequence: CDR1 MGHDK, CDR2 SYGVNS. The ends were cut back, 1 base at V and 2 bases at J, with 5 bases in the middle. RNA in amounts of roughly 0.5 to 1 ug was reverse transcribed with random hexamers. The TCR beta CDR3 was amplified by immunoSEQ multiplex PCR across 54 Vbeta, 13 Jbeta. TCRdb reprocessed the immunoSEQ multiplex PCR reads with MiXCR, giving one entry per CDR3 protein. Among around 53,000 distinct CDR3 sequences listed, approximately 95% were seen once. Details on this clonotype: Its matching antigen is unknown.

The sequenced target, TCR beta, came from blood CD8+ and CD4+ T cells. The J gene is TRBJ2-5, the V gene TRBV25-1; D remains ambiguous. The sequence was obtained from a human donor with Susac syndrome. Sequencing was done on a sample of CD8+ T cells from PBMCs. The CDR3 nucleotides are TGTGCCAGCAGTGAATTTATTCAAGAGACCCAGTACTTC. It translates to CASSEFIQETQYF. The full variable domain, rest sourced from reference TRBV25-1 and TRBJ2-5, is EADIYQTPRYLVIGTGKKITLECSQTMGHDKMYWYQQDPGMELHLIHYSYGVNSTEKGDLSSESTVSRIRTEHFPLTLESARPSHTSQYLCASSEFIQETQYFGPGTRLLVL.